A single sample is the source of the 17 T cell receptor beta chains below, sequenced in a study of cytomegalovirus exposure and HLA in healthy donors. Measured with immunoSEQ multiplex PCR; TCRdb has only the in-frame clones, and not every one. Counted here are about 220,000 clones, around 90% occurring once; the ten biggest clones make up roughly 2.8%. Sequencing was performed on PBMCs. Source of these receptors: a woman younger than 30 in good health and CMV-seronegative.

CDR3 nucleotides: TGTGCCAGCAGCCAAGAGGGGGGAGCCTCAGCTGAAGCTTTCTTT. This codes for CASSQEGGASAEAFF. V and J are TRBV14 and TRBJ1-1; D is possibly TRBD1 (5 bases). The CDR3 totals 15 residues. CDR1 is SGHDN and CDR2 is FVKESK in the germline V gene. Trimming left V 0 bases short and J 6 bases short, with 14 bases between.

With regard to this clone: This specimen includes other DNA sequences encoding the same CDR3. This chain uses TRBV28 with TRBJ2-7; D is uncertain. Germline V CDR1 and CDR2: MDHEN, SYDVKM. Trimming left V 3 bases short and J 2 bases short, with 8 bases between. The CDR3 has 13 amino acids. DNA of the CDR3: TGTGCCAGCAGTTTCCTGTCCGCCTACGAGCAGTACTTC. Translating gives CASSFLSAYEQYF.

This chain connects TRBV2 to TRBJ1-3; 7 bases agree with TRBD1. The CDR3 loop spans 15 amino acids. V shed 7 bases, J shed 6 bases, and the junction held 12 bases outside the gene matches. CDR1 is SNHLY and CDR2 is FYNNEI in the germline V gene. As DNA, the CDR3 is TGTGCCAGCAAAGGATTTACAGGGGATACAAACACCATATATTTT. Its protein product is CASKGFTGDTNTIYF.

The chain uses TRBV15 and TRBJ1-3; D not certain. Germline CDR1 is LNHNV and CDR2 is YYDKDF (reference sequence). CDR3 length: 15 amino acids. V lost 0 bases, J lost 4 bases, and 10 bases lay in between. The CDR3, as DNA: TGTGCCACCAGCAGAGATCCGGGTTCAGGAAACACCATATATTTT. It encodes CATSRDPGSGNTIYF.

The rearrangement uses TRBV5-1 and TRBJ2-7, with D possibly matching TRBD2 (7 bases). The germline V gene has CDR1 SGHRS and CDR2 YFSETQ. The V end was cut by 0 bases, the J end by 0 bases, with 10 bases between. This CDR3 region has 15 residues. The chain's CDR3 is CASSLDAGASYEQYF. Written as DNA, the CDR3 is TGCGCCAGCAGCTTGGATGCGGGGGCCTCCTACGAGCAGTACTTC.

The genes are TRBV28 and TRBJ1-4; tentatively, D is TRBD1 (6 bases). The CDR3 consists of 15 residues. V gave up 6 bases and J gave up 11 bases, with 22 bases separating them. Germline assignment: CDR1 MDHEN and CDR2 SYDVKM. The CDR3 DNA sequence: TGTGCCAGCAGGTTAACCGGGACACCGCTCGAGAAACTGTTTTTT. Its translation: CASRLTGTPLEKLFF. Drawing the rest from reference TRBV28 and TRBJ1-4, the complete variable domain is DVKVTQSSRYLVKRTGEKVFLECVQDMDHENMFWYRQDPGLGLRLIYFSYDVKMKEKGDIPEGYSVSREKKERFSLILESASTNQTSMYLCASRLTGTPLEKLFFGSGTQLSVL.

This clone has only a few counts. This chain links TRBV7-9 with TRBJ2-2, with D possibly being TRBD2 (5 bases). V dropped 4 bases and J dropped 6 bases, with 12 bases sitting between them. Germline CDR1 SEHNR, CDR2 FQNEAQ (reference sequence). The CDR3 contains 14 residues. As DNA, the CDR3 is TGTGCCAGCAGCTCTGGACTTGGACCCGGGGAGCTGTTTTTT. Amino acids: CASSSGLGPGELFF.

This clone was counted once. The V gene is TRBV27, the J gene TRBJ1-4; D perhaps matches TRBD1 (5 bases). Germline CDR1 is MNHEY and CDR2 is SMNVEV (reference sequence). This CDR3 is 15 amino acids long. The ends were cut back, 1 base at V and 5 bases at J, with 11 bases in the middle. The CDR3: CASSLFWGLNEKLFF. DNA of the CDR3: TGTGCCAGCAGTTTATTTTGGGGACTCAATGAAAAACTGTTTTTT.

This clone showed up just once. The chain's CDR3 is CASSAVAGGPNNEQFF. The CDR3 bases are TGTGCCAGCAGTGCCGTGGCGGGAGGGCCTAACAATGAGCAGTTCTTC. The chain couples TRBV7-9 to TRBJ2-1; 9 nucleotides agree with TRBD2. Germline V gives CDR1 SEHNR, CDR2 FQNEAQ (reference sequence). The CDR3 extends over 16 amino acids. Trimming at V came to 6 bases and at J to 5 bases, leaving 11 bases not matched to a gene. Full variable domain (rest looked up from reference TRBV7-9 and TRBJ2-1): DTGVSQNPRHKITKRGQNVTFRCDPISEHNRLYWYRQTLGQGPEFLTYFQNEAQLEKSRLLSDRFSAERPKGSFSTLEIQRTEQGDSAMYLCASSAVAGGPNNEQFFGPGTRLTVL.

The gene calls are TRBV7-9 and TRBJ2-4; the D gene is possibly TRBD1 (10 bases). Germline V gene data show CDR1 as SEHNR and CDR2 as FQNEAQ (reference sequence). There are 16 residues in the CDR3. Trimming took 4 bases from V and 6 from J, leaving 19 bases between them. In DNA, the CDR3 is TGTGCCAGCAGCTCCTTAGCGGGGGACAGGGGAAACATTCAGTACTTC. This encodes CASSSLAGDRGNIQYF.

This clone was seen once. The chain joins TRBV18 to TRBJ2-1; the D gene is possibly TRBD2 (6 bases). Per germline, CDR1 KGHSH and CDR2 LQKENI. This CDR3 comprises 17 residues. The V end was cut by 0 bases, the J end by 3 bases, with 15 bases between. CDR3 protein: CASSPPNTGTFYNEQFF. CDR3 nucleotide sequence: TGTGCCAGCTCACCACCGAATACCGGGACTTTCTACAATGAGCAGTTCTTC.

The rearrangement links TRBV11-2 to TRBJ2-1; 7 bases line up with TRBD2. CDR1 is SGHAT and CDR2 is FQNNGV in the germline V gene. CDR3 size: 16 residues. The trim removed 5 bases at V and 6 bases at J, leaving 13 bases unmatched. CDR3 bases: TGTGCCAGCAGCACAACAAGGGCGGGAGCTCCCAATGAGCAGTTCTTC. Its translation: CASSTTRAGAPNEQFF.

The chain recombines TRBV27 with TRBJ1-1, with 9 bases fitting TRBD1. The length of the CDR3 is 15 residues. Germline values: CDR1 MNHEY, CDR2 SMNVEV (reference sequence). V shed 5 bases, J shed 6 bases, and the junction held 10 bases outside the gene matches. DNA of the CDR3: TGTGCCAGCAGTCTCCGACAGGGGGTGGGCGCTGAAGCTTTCTTT. Translated: CASSLRQGVGAEAFF.

The chain has TRBV7-2 and TRBJ2-2; 14 bases fit TRBD2. V lost 5 bases to trimming and J lost 7 bases; unmatched junction nucleotides: 9. Germline assignment: CDR1 SGHTA and CDR2 FQGNSA. This CDR3 has 17 residues. The DNA of the CDR3 is TGTGCCAGCAGCCAAGGACTAGCGGGAGGATTGGGCGGGGAGCTGTTTTTT. Translating gives CASSQGLAGGLGGELFF.

The chain joins TRBV28 to TRBJ2-7; tentative D call: TRBD1 (5 bases). Trimming removed 3 bases from V and 3 bases from J, with 12 bases in between. The CDR3 spans 14 residues. Germline V CDR1 and CDR2: MDHEN, SYDVKM. CDR3 residues: CASSFADNYYEQYF. CDR3 in DNA: TGTGCCAGCAGTTTTGCGGACAATTACTACGAGCAGTACTTC.

V is TRBV4-3 and J is TRBJ2-3; a weak D match, TRBD2 (6 bases). The CDR3 length is 16 residues. Germline assignment: CDR1 LGHNA and CDR2 YSLEER. Between the trimmed V and J ends, which lost 0 bases and 0 bases, there was a span of 10 bases. CDR3 sequence: CASSQDWRDSTDTQYF. In nucleotides, the CDR3 is TGCGCCAGCAGCCAAGATTGGCGGGATAGCACAGATACGCAGTATTTT.

The V gene is TRBV5-1, the J gene TRBJ2-5; D possibly corresponds to TRBD2 (6 bases). The V end was cut by 1 base, the J end by 5 bases, with 15 bases between. CDR1 SGHRS and CDR2 YFSETQ come from the germline V gene. CDR3 length: 15 amino acids. The CDR3 nucleotides read TGCGCCAGCAGCTTGAATGGCAGGGAGGAGGAGACCCAGTACTTC. Its translation is CASSLNGREEETQYF.